Following are 22 T cell receptor beta chains from one sample sequenced in a study of T cell repertoires in cytomegalovirus infection. Each CDR3 protein is one row after TCRdb ran MiXCR on the reads. The sample records 490,000 or so distinct CDR3 sequences, roughly 10% being singletons. The sequencing sample was made of PBMCs. The receptor set was obtained from a human donor in good health (CMV status not recorded). Some clones in this sample may be carry-over from other donors' samples.

This clonotype has just a few counts. Here the CDR3 DNA reads TGCAGTGCTAGAGACCCGTACGGGGAGCCCCAGTACTTC. This gives the protein CSARDPYGEPQYF. This rearrangement joins TRBV20-1 to TRBJ2-5; tentative D call: TRBD2 (5 bases). The V end was cut by 0 bases, the J end by 9 bases, with 14 bases between. The length of the CDR3 is 13 residues. Germline CDR1 DFQATT, CDR2 SNEGSKA (reference sequence).

The table lists this clonotype with many counts. The rearrangement uses TRBV6-6 and TRBJ2-3, with D perhaps matching TRBD1 (5 bases). The CDR3 runs 16 residues. V lost 2 bases and J lost 2, with 14 bases in between. Germline assignment: CDR1 MNHNY and CDR2 SVGAGI (reference sequence). The CDR3 here is CASSYAGREATDTQYF. CDR3 DNA sequence: TGTGCCAGCAGTTACGCCGGCAGGGAAGCCACAGATACGCAGTATTTT.

The chain is built from TRBV6-2 or TRBV6-3 and TRBJ2-3, with D tentatively TRBD2 (6 bases). This CDR3 spans 12 amino acids. In germline, CDR1 is MNHEY, CDR2 SVGEGT. Trimming cost V 8 bases and J 11 bases, with 17 bases left between them. CDR3 protein: CASPTGLQQQYF. The CDR3 nucleotides are TGTGCCAGCCCGACGGGACTCCAACAGCAGTATTTT.

There are many counts of this clonotype. The J gene is TRBJ2-7, the V gene TRBV28, with 8 positions matching TRBD1. CDR1 MDHEN and CDR2 SYDVKM come from the germline V gene. The ends lost 7 bases at V and 7 bases at J; junction bases unmatched: 12. The CDR3 spans 14 residues. CDR3 sequence reads: CASKGSRQGTEQYF. The CDR3 DNA reads as TGTGCCAGCAAGGGGAGTAGACAGGGGACGGAGCAGTACTTC.

The chain employs TRBV3-1 and TRBJ1-5; no clear D gene. The V gene's germline CDR1 is LGHDT and CDR2 YNNKEL (reference sequence). The CDR3 sequence is 13 residues long. Trimming stripped 0 bases from V and 6 bases from J, with 6 bases between. The CDR3: CASSQDRSQPQHF. The CDR3 DNA is TGTGCCAGCAGCCAAGATCGCAGTCAGCCCCAGCATTTT.

There are many counts of this clonotype. The chain combines TRBV7-9 with TRBJ1-5; TRBD1 matches at 7 bases. The CDR3 runs to 16 residues. Germline values: CDR1 SEHNR, CDR2 FQNEAQ (reference sequence). Trimming cost V 7 bases and J 0 bases; bases outside gene matches: 9. The CDR3 bases are TGTGCCAGCACCCCCGGGACAGAGGATAGCAATCAGCCCCAGCATTTT. Protein sequence: CASTPGTEDSNQPQHF.

This clonotype came up a few times. The chain carries TRBV11-1 and TRBJ1-1, with D hard to call. The CDR3 loop spans 15 amino acids. V dropped 5 bases and J dropped 0 bases, with 13 bases sitting between them. Germline V gene lookup returns CDR1 SGHAT and CDR2 FQDESV (reference sequence). CDR3 nucleotides: TGTGCCAGCAGCCCCACGATGGCTATGAACACTGAAGCTTTCTTT. It is translated as CASSPTMAMNTEAFF.

About this clonotype itself: The junction departs from the called germline gene at one end, perhaps through a read error. The genes are TRBV27 and TRBJ2-1, with D tentatively TRBD2 (5 bases). The CDR3 extends over 13 amino acids. Germline CDR1 is MNHEY and CDR2 is SMNVEV (reference sequence). For the CDR3, the DNA is TGTGCCAGCGGTTTAAAGCGGAGGAATGAGCAGTTCTTC. This codes for CASGLKRRNEQFF.

This clonotype was counted at least ten times. This chain uses TRBV7-9 with TRBJ2-2; D might be TRBD1 (6 bases). There are 15 residues in the CDR3. Germline V gene lookup returns CDR1 SEHNR and CDR2 FQNEAQ (reference sequence). V was shortened by 5 bases and J by 0 bases, with 10 bases between the two germline ends. The CDR3 loop reads CASSRTEANTGELFF. The CDR3 DNA sequence: TGTGCCAGCAGCCGGACAGAAGCGAACACCGGGGAGCTGTTTTTT.

The CDR3 sequence: CSAVRGDNYGYTF. The DNA for the CDR3 is TGCAGTGCCGTCAGGGGGGATAACTATGGCTACACCTTC. This rearrangement joins TRBV20-1 to TRBJ1-2, with 7 bases fitting TRBD1. The junction had 5 bases not matched to a gene; V was cut back by 6 bases and J by 1 base. This CDR3 comprises 13 residues. Germline CDR1 reads DFQATT; CDR2 reads SNEGSKA (reference sequence).

This clonotype turned up a few times. This CDR3 reads CSASLAGGKETQYF. The DNA for the CDR3 is TGCAGTGCGAGTCTAGCGGGGGGAAAAGAGACCCAGTACTTC. The V call is TRBV20-1, the J call TRBJ2-5, with 11 bases identical to TRBD2. V dropped 6 bases and J dropped 3; count of bases not matched to a gene: 6. CDR1 is DFQATT, CDR2 SNEGSKA, per germline (reference sequence). The CDR3 length is 14 residues.

V usage is TRBV29-1 and J usage is TRBJ2-7; 9 bases line up with TRBD1. Germline CDR1 SQVTM, CDR2 ANQGSEA. The CDR3 consists of 14 residues. V shed 4 bases and J 7 bases; nucleotides not matched to a gene: 11. This CDR3 is CSVGGTGTVREQYF. The CDR3 nucleotides read TGCAGCGTTGGAGGGACAGGGACCGTCCGGGAGCAGTACTTC.

The V gene is TRBV5-1, the J gene TRBJ2-2; D possibly matches TRBD1 or TRBD2 (6 bases each). V was trimmed by 5 bases and J by 10 bases, leaving 18 bases between them. CDR3 length equals 14 residues. Germline V CDR1 and CDR2: SGHRS, YFSETQ. CDR3 in amino acids: CASSVLGGRMELFF. CDR3 DNA sequence: TGCGCCAGCAGTGTGCTCGGGGGCCGGATGGAGCTGTTTTTT.

This clonotype was recorded many times. The chain links TRBV27 to TRBJ1-5; a possible D gene is TRBD1 (5 bases). This CDR3 has 15 residues. CDR1 is MNHEY and CDR2 is SMNVEV in the germline V gene (reference sequence). The V gene lost 5 bases and the J gene lost 0 bases, with 11 bases spanning the gap. The DNA for the CDR3 is TGTGCCAGCAGTCCCGGGACGGATAGCAATCAGCCCCAGCATTTT. This sequence encodes CASSPGTDSNQPQHF.

This sequence joins TRBV7-3 and TRBJ1-2, with no clear D. The CDR3 is 12 residues long. V shed 1 base and J shed 7 bases, with 7 bases lying between them. The germline V gene encodes CDR1 SGHTA and CDR2 FQGTGA. The CDR3 loop reads CASSLKSGGYTF. CDR3 nucleotide sequence: TGTGCCAGCAGCTTAAAGTCGGGTGGCTACACCTTC.

This clonotype appeared a few times. The chain combines TRBV2 with TRBJ1-5; D uncertain. Germline V lookup: CDR1 SNHLY, CDR2 FYNNEI. V lost 8 bases to trimming and J lost 2 bases, with 16 bases between them. CDR3 length: 15 amino acids. The DNA of the CDR3 is TGTGCCAGCGGCACCTACGACGTTGGCAATCAGCCCCAGCATTTT. This encodes CASGTYDVGNQPQHF. The variable domain in full, completed from reference TRBV2 and TRBJ1-5, reads EPEVTQTPSHQVTQMGQEVILRCVPISNHLYFYWYRQILGQKVEFLVSFYNNEISEKSEIFDDQFSVERPDGSNFTLKIRSTKLEDSAMYFCASGTYDVGNQPQHFGDGTRLSIL.

J is TRBJ2-7 and V is TRBV11-2; D may be TRBD1 (5 bases). The germline V gene encodes CDR1 SGHAT and CDR2 FQNNGV. The CDR3 has 14 residues. The V and J ends lost 4 bases and 4 bases respectively, with 14 bases between them. DNA of the CDR3: TGTGCCAGCAGCTCCCTCCTTACAGGTTACGAGCAGTACTTC. Its protein is CASSSLLTGYEQYF.

This clonotype was found many times. DNA of the CDR3: TGTGCCAGCAGTAGGGACTCGGAGCTGTTTTTT. Translated: CASSRDSELFF. The chain combines TRBV28 with TRBJ2-2, with a weak D call TRBD2 (6 bases). The V and J ends lost 5 bases and 10 bases respectively, with 8 bases between them. This CDR3 is 11 amino acids long. Germline V gives CDR1 MDHEN, CDR2 SYDVKM.

This clonotype was picked up a small number of times. The chain has TRBV18 and TRBJ2-5; D perhaps matches TRBD1 (6 bases). V was trimmed by 1 base and J by 1 base, leaving 10 bases between them. CDR3 length equals 15 residues. Looked up from germline, CDR1 is KGHSH and CDR2 is LQKENI. DNA for the CDR3: TGTGCCAGCTCACCACTCCGGGACATCCAAGAGACCCAGTACTTC. Translation: CASSPLRDIQETQYF.

This clonotype has a count of ten or more. This chain connects TRBV29-1 to TRBJ2-1; D tentatively reads TRBD1 or TRBD2 (6 bases each). Trimming left V 3 bases short and J 13 bases short, with 25 bases between. CDR3 size: 15 residues. Germline-derived CDR1 and CDR2 are SQVTM and ANQGSEA. The CDR3, as DNA: TGCAGCGTTGATTCGGGGGCGAGCGGGCACGGTTTACAGTTCTTC. This gives the protein CSVDSGASGHGLQFF.

Many counts were recorded for this clonotype. The rearrangement uses TRBV19 and TRBJ1-3; tentatively, D is TRBD1 (5 bases). CDR1 is LNHDA and CDR2 is SQIVND in the germline V gene (reference sequence). The CDR3 spans 15 residues. Deletions cut 3 bases from V and 0 bases from J, with 9 bases between. The DNA for the CDR3 is TGTGCCAGTAGTATTACAGGAACCTCTGGAAACACCATATATTTT. It encodes CASSITGTSGNTIYF.

The table lists this clonotype with many counts. This rearrangement joins TRBV7-9 to TRBJ2-2; 11 nucleotides line up with TRBD1. Trimming removed 8 bases from V and 4 bases from J; junction bases left unmatched: 18. Germline V CDR1 and CDR2: SEHNR, FQNEAQ (reference sequence). The CDR3 loop spans 19 amino acids. The CDR3, as DNA: TGTGCCAGCTTCTCCGGGACAGGGGGTCAAGGGTTGAGCACCGGGGAGCTGTTTTTT. Translated: CASFSGTGGQGLSTGELFF.